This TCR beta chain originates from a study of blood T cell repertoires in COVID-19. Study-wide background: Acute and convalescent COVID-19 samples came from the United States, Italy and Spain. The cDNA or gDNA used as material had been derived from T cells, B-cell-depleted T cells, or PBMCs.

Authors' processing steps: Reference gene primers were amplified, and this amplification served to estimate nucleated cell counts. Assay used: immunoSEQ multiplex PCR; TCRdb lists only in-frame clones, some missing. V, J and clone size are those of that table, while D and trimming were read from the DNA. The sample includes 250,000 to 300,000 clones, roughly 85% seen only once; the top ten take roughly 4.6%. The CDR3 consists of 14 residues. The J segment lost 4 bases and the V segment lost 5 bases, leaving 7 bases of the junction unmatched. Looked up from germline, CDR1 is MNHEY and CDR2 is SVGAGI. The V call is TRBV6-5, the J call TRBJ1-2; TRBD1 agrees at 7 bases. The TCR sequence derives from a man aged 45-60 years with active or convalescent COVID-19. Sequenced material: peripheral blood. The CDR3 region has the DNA TGTGCCAGCAGTAACCGGGACAGCTTCTATGGCTACACCTTC. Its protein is CASSNRDSFYGYTF.